A single sample is the source of the 9 T cell receptor beta chains below, sequenced in a study of cytomegalovirus exposure and HLA in healthy donors. With 60 Vbeta and 13 Jbeta primers, the PCR was carried out. Assay used: immunoSEQ multiplex PCR; TCRdb lists only in-frame clones, some missing. The table lists 95,000 to 110,000 clones, around 76% of them singletons. The source material was PBMCs. The receptors stem from a man aged 25-45 years in good health and CMV-seropositive.

The chain recombines TRBV15 with TRBJ2-1, with TRBD1 as a possible D gene (6 bases). The CDR3 consists of 14 residues. The V end was cut by 1 base, the J end by 6 bases, with 10 bases between. Per the germline V gene, CDR1 is LNHNV and CDR2 is YYDKDF (reference sequence). CDR3 protein: CATSRGGTPNEQFF. CDR3 sequence (DNA): TGTGCCACCAGCAGAGGTGGGACACCCAATGAGCAGTTCTTC.

The J gene is TRBJ1-4, the V gene TRBV11-3, with a weak D call TRBD1 (6 bases). CDR3 length equals 13 residues. With 5 bases removed from V and 5 bases from J, the gap between germline ends came to 9 bases. CDR1 SGHNT and CDR2 YENEEA come from the germline V gene. Here the CDR3 DNA reads TGTGCCAGCAGCCGGACAGTGAATGAAAAACTGTTTTTT. Its protein is CASSRTVNEKLFF.

This rearrangement joins TRBV5-1 to TRBJ1-6; tentative D call: TRBD1 (5 bases). CDR3 length: 16 residues. Germline V CDR1 and CDR2: SGHRS, YFSETQ. V dropped 1 base and J dropped 5 bases, with 13 bases sitting between them. The CDR3 loop reads CASSLSGGSNNSPLHF. CDR3 nucleotides: TGCGCCAGCAGCTTGAGCGGGGGGTCTAATAATTCACCCCTCCACTTT.

The sample holds a few counts of this clone. The rearrangement joins TRBV30 to TRBJ2-1; possible D gene TRBD2, 5 bases. CDR1 and CDR2 from the germline V gene are GTSNPN and SVGIG (reference sequence). Trimming cost V 1 base and J 0 bases, with 10 bases left between them. The CDR3 covers 15 residues. CDR3 region: CAWSARGSSYNEQFF. In DNA form, the CDR3 reads TGTGCCTGGAGTGCCCGGGGTTCCTCCTACAATGAGCAGTTCTTC. The entire variable domain, with the rest obtained from reference TRBV30 and TRBJ2-1, is as follows: SQTIHQWPATLVQPVGSPLSLECTVEGTSNPNLYWYRQAAGRGLQLLFYSVGIGQISSEVPQNLSASRPQDRQFILSSKKLLLSDSGFYLCAWSARGSSYNEQFFGPGTRLTVL.

To note about this clone: Other DNA sequences in the sample encode the same CDR3. V is TRBV2 and J is TRBJ2-7, with D tentatively TRBD1 (6 bases). The V gene's germline CDR1 is SNHLY and CDR2 FYNNEI. The CDR3 sequence is 12 residues long. Trimming shortened V by 6 bases and J by 3 bases, and 9 bases separated the two germline ends. CDR3 amino acids: CASSGQSYEQYF. CDR3 sequence (DNA): TGTGCCAGCAGCGGACAGAGCTACGAGCAGTACTTC.

This sequence joins TRBV5-1 and TRBJ2-1, with TRBD2 identical over 12 bases. The CDR3 has 15 residues. Germline V lookup: CDR1 SGHRS, CDR2 YFSETQ. Trimming took 4 bases from V and 7 from J; bases not matched to a gene: 6. CDR3 loop: CASSASSGGANEQFF. The DNA for the CDR3 is TGCGCCAGCAGCGCCTCTAGCGGGGGGGCTAATGAGCAGTTCTTC.

The V and J genes are TRBV9 and TRBJ2-2; TRBD1 agrees at 10 bases. Germline V gives CDR1 SGDLS, CDR2 YYNGEE. CDR3 length: 18 residues. Germline trimming cut 1 base from V and 1 base from J; bases unmatched to any gene: 7. Here the CDR3 DNA reads TGTGCCAGCAGCGTACGCGCCGGACAGGGGGGGAACACCGGGGAGCTGTTTTTT. It encodes CASSVRAGQGGNTGELFF.

The chain is built from TRBV11-2 and TRBJ2-3; the match to TRBD1 covers 10 bases. CDR1 is SGHAT and CDR2 is FQNNGV in the germline V gene. J gave up 8 bases and V 5 bases, and 10 bases lay outside the gene matches. This CDR3 region has 15 residues. The CDR3 spells CASSPGTGAKATQYF. The CDR3 coding sequence is TGTGCCAGCAGCCCCGGGACAGGGGCTAAGGCTACGCAGTATTTT.

CDR3 bases: TGTGCCAGTAGTTCCGGGACAGCCGAGTACGAGCAGTACTTC. Protein product: CASSSGTAEYEQYF. The rearrangement joins TRBV19 to TRBJ2-7; 7 bases line up with TRBD1. After removal of 5 bases from V and 4 bases from J, the junction contained 8 bases not matched to a gene. This CDR3 region has 14 residues. The germline V gene has CDR1 LNHDA and CDR2 SQIVND (reference sequence).